This T cell receptor beta chain originates from a study of T cells in Graves' hyperthyroidism and ophthalmopathy. Study conclusions and caveats: Most clonotypes that expanded in the thyroid above 0.001 also showed up in blood.

CDR3 size: 16 residues. The germline V gene encodes CDR1 MNHNS and CDR2 SASEGT. Trimming took off 6 bases at V and 1 base at J, with 16 bases between the two ends. Amplification targeted TCR beta CDR3 regions from RNA transcripts. The HTBI primer set was used in a first-round RT-PCR of the TCR CDR3. TCRdb fed the multiplex PCR reads into MiXCR, producing one record per CDR3 protein. In the table there are hundreds of thousands of distinct CDR3 sequences, roughly 16% of which are singletons. Many counts were recorded for this clonotype. Antigen: not known. The clonotype was recovered from a woman aged 25 to 39 with Graves' hyperthyroidism. The sample was blood. The V and J genes are TRBV6-1 and TRBJ2-1; D perhaps matches TRBD1 (6 bases). CDR3 DNA: TGTGCCAGCAGCCAGAGGACAGTCCGGTCCTACAATGAGCAGTTCTTC. Translation gives CASSQRTVRSYNEQFF.